In its sample, the clone carrying this T cell receptor beta chain was seen a few times. Authors' methods: CDR3 differences across clinicopathological groups were used to build a distant-metastasis classifier for papillary thyroid cancer. TCRdb used MiXCR to call clones anew from the PCR reads. TCRdb assigned the V and J calls; the authors' analysis was not used. The sample gives 30,000 or so clones, 29% of which show up once; less than 9% is in the top ten. Among the patients, none had received any treatment before thyroid surgery. V lost 5 bases and J 9 bases, leaving 10 bases between the germline ends. CDR3 length equals 11 residues. This record belongs to a study of metastatic and nonmetastatic thyroid tumors.

The sequence derives from a female donor with papillary thyroid cancer or a benign thyroid nodule (not recorded which). Some clones in this sample may be carry-over from other donors' samples. The sample was blood. The genes are TRBV12-3 or TRBV12-4 and TRBJ1-2; D is undetermined. The CDR3 protein is CASSKASRYTF. The CDR3 nucleotides read TGTGCCAGCAGTAAGGCCTCCCGCTACACCTTC.